Below are 23 T cell receptor beta chains sequenced from a single sample in a study of shared clonotypes between healthy human individuals. Sequenced by immunoSEQ multiplex PCR; TCRdb stores in-frame clones only, minus some. Altogether roughly 500,000 clones are present, about 96% being singletons, with the ten largest covering under 0.06%. Specimen: naive CD4+ T cells sorted from blood. Subset meaning: CD45RA+ positively selected. The receptors shown here come from a woman in her 30s in good health.

The chain combines TRBV19 with TRBJ1-2; D remains unclear. The CDR3 spans 13 residues. The V end lost 9 bases, the J end lost 1 base, and 12 bases lay between the germline ends. Per the germline V gene, CDR1 is LNHDA and CDR2 is SQIVND (reference sequence). CDR3 amino acids: CASTRTVNYGYTF. The CDR3 DNA is TGTGCCAGCACGAGAACAGTTAACTATGGCTACACCTTC. The variable domain in full, completed from reference TRBV19 and TRBJ1-2, reads DGGITQSPKYLFRKEGQNVTLSCEQNLNHDAMYWYRQDPGQGLRLIYYSQIVNDFQKGDIAEGYSVSREKKESFPLTVTSAQKNPTAFYLCASTRTVNYGYTFGSGTRLTVV.

The count of this clone is one. The rearrangement joins TRBV6-1 to TRBJ2-7, with D possibly TRBD1 on 6 matching bases. Between the trimmed V and J ends, which lost 1 base and 7 bases, there was a span of 11 bases. Germline loops: CDR1 MNHNS, CDR2 SASEGT. This CDR3 is built from 13 residues. The CDR3 region is CASSEGRGDEQYF. CDR3 in DNA: TGTGCCAGCAGTGAAGGCAGGGGCGATGAGCAGTACTTC.

The chain couples TRBV29-1 to TRBJ2-1, with TRBD2 matching 14 bases. Per germline, CDR1 SQVTM and CDR2 ANQGSEA. V lost 2 bases and J lost 6; bases outside the gene matches: 9. This CDR3 has 17 residues. CDR3 in DNA: TGCAGCGTTGAAAAGGGAGGACTAGCGGGAGGCGGCAATGAGCAGTTCTTC. Protein sequence: CSVEKGGLAGGGNEQFF.

The genes are TRBV29-1 and TRBJ1-2; D gene unclear. The CDR3 sequence is 14 residues long. V gave up 0 bases and J gave up 4 bases, with 12 bases separating them. The germline CDR1 and CDR2 sequences are SQVTM and ANQGSEA. CDR3 protein: CSVEDDMAGYGYTF. Written as DNA, the CDR3 is TGCAGCGTTGAAGACGACATGGCTGGCTATGGCTACACCTTC.

In its sample, this clone was seen once. This rearrangement joins TRBV11-2 to TRBJ2-7, with 9 bases lining up with TRBD2. With V trimmed by 2 bases and J by 4 bases, 3 bases remained unmatched. CDR1 is SGHAT and CDR2 is FQNNGV in the germline V gene. The CDR3 contains 14 residues. CDR3 coding DNA: TGTGCCAGCAGCTTATCTAGCGGGACGTACGAGCAGTACTTC. This encodes CASSLSSGTYEQYF.

The chain combines TRBV20-1 with TRBJ2-1; D remains ambiguous. Looked up from germline, CDR1 is DFQATT and CDR2 is SNEGSKA (reference sequence). The CDR3 has 11 residues. The CDR3 sequence is CGLWEVYEQFF. DNA for the CDR3: TGCGGCCTTTGGGAAGTGTATGAGCAGTTCTTC.

The chain joins TRBV27 to TRBJ2-3; 10 bases map to TRBD1. Germline CDR1 is MNHEY and CDR2 is SMNVEV (reference sequence). The CDR3 consists of 15 residues. With V trimmed by 6 bases and J by 2 bases, 5 bases remained unmatched. Here the CDR3 reads CASRMTGGYTDTQYF. Here the CDR3 DNA reads TGTGCCAGCAGGATGACAGGGGGCTACACAGATACGCAGTATTTT.

CDR3: CASSRGSSGTYNEQFF. The CDR3 region has the DNA TGTGCCAGCAGCCGGGGGTCTAGCGGAACGTACAATGAGCAGTTCTTC. The chain combines TRBV5-4 with TRBJ2-1, with TRBD2 identical over 7 bases. The CDR3 spans 16 residues. Trimming took 4 bases from V and 4 from J; bases not matched to a gene: 11. The germline V gene encodes CDR1 SGHNT and CDR2 YYREEE (reference sequence).

The chain uses TRBV5-4 and TRBJ2-7; D may match TRBD1 or TRBD2 (6 bases each). V lost 3 bases and J lost 7, with 11 bases in between. The CDR3 spans 12 residues. CDR1 is SGHNT, CDR2 YYREEE, per germline (reference sequence). The DNA of the CDR3 is TGTGCCAGCAGCTCGGGGGCGTGGGAGCAGTACTTC. Translation: CASSSGAWEQYF. Complete variable domain (other parts from reference TRBV5-4 and TRBJ2-7): ETGVTQSPTHLIKTRGQQVTLRCSSQSGHNTVSWYQQALGQGPQFIFQYYREEENGRGNFPPRFSGLQFPNYSSELNVNALELDDSALYLCASSSGAWEQYFGPGTRLTVT.

The chain is built from TRBV5-5 and TRBJ1-2, with TRBD1 matching 9 bases. The CDR3 totals 13 residues. Germline CDR1 and CDR2: SGHKS and YYEKEE (reference sequence). J lost 4 bases, V lost 3 bases, and 1 base had no gene match. The CDR3 sequence is CASSSGQGYGYTF. CDR3 DNA sequence: TGTGCCAGCAGCTCGGGACAGGGCTATGGCTACACCTTC.

The chain has TRBV10-1 and TRBJ2-3, with D perhaps matching TRBD2 (6 bases). There are 17 residues in the CDR3. Looked up from germline, CDR1 is WNHNN and CDR2 is SYGVQD (reference sequence). V lost 0 bases, J lost 0 bases, and 13 bases lay in between. The CDR3 bases are TGCGCCAGCAGTGAGTCTCTAGCGTTTACTAGCACAGATACGCAGTATTTT. Protein: CASSESLAFTSTDTQYF.

The chain carries TRBV7-8 and TRBJ1-3; D call uncertain. The ends were cut back, 2 bases at V and 0 bases at J, with 8 bases in the middle. This CDR3 has 15 residues. In germline, CDR1 is SGHVS, CDR2 FQNEAQ. CDR3: CASSLSRSSGNTIYF. As DNA, the CDR3 is TGTGCCAGCAGCTTATCCCGAAGCTCTGGAAACACCATATATTTT.

The chain combines TRBV28 with TRBJ1-2, with 8 bases fitting TRBD1. The CDR3 has 14 residues. After removal of 11 bases from V and 7 bases from J, the junction contained 15 bases not matched to a gene. The germline gives CDR1 MDHEN, CDR2 SYDVKM. Here the CDR3 DNA reads TGTGCCGCGATAGGGCCGGACAGGGTCTCTGGCTACACCTTC. Encoded protein: CAAIGPDRVSGYTF.

This clone turned up a few times. The V call is TRBV27, the J call TRBJ1-5; D is unresolved. Germline CDR1 reads MNHEY; CDR2 reads SMNVEV (reference sequence). CDR3 length equals 13 residues. V was clipped by 3 bases and J by 4 bases, with 7 bases between them. DNA of the CDR3: TGTGCCAGCAGTTTGGTCCCTAATCAGCCCCAGCATTTT. Protein product: CASSLVPNQPQHF.

This chain links TRBV5-1 with TRBJ1-1, with a weak D call TRBD1 (5 bases). V lost 4 bases, J lost 0 bases, and 10 bases lay in between. Germline values: CDR1 SGHRS, CDR2 YFSETQ. CDR3 size: 14 residues. The CDR3 region has the DNA TGCGCCAGCAGCATTGACAGCATGAACACTGAAGCTTTCTTT. This encodes CASSIDSMNTEAFF. Full variable domain (remainder filled in from reference TRBV5-1 and TRBJ1-1): KAGVTQTPRYLIKTRGQQVTLSCSPISGHRSVSWYQQTPGQGLQFLFEYFSETQRNKGNFPGRFSGRQFSNSRSEMNVSTLELGDSALYLCASSIDSMNTEAFFGQGTRLTVV.

Notes on this clone: Other DNA sequences in this specimen translate into the identical CDR3. J is TRBJ2-5 and V is TRBV2, with 11 bases lining up with TRBD1. Germline CDR1 is SNHLY and CDR2 is FYNNEI. This CDR3 is built from 14 residues. After removal of 8 bases from V and 5 bases from J, the junction contained 7 bases not matched to a gene. In DNA, the CDR3 is TGTGCCAGCTCCGGACAGGGGGCAGGGGAGACCCAGTACTTC. Translating gives CASSGQGAGETQYF.

J is TRBJ2-1 and V is TRBV14; perhaps D is TRBD1 or TRBD2 (5 bases each). Germline V gives CDR1 SGHDN, CDR2 FVKESK. Trimming pared 4 bases from V and 9 bases from J, leaving 16 bases between. The CDR3 totals 14 residues. CDR3 region: CASSPWATAAEQFF. The CDR3 DNA is TGTGCCAGCAGCCCCTGGGCGACAGCGGCTGAGCAGTTCTTC. The entire variable domain, with the rest obtained from reference TRBV14 and TRBJ2-1, is as follows: EAGVTQFPSHSVIEKGQTVTLRCDPISGHDNLYWYRRVMGKEIKFLLHFVKESKQDESGMPNNRFLAERTGGTYSTLKVQPAELEDSGVYFCASSPWATAAEQFFGPGTRLTVL.

The chain recombines TRBV7-9 with TRBJ2-7, with 10 positions matching TRBD2. Germline CDR1 SEHNR, CDR2 FQNEAQ (reference sequence). CDR3 size: 15 residues. The J segment lost 0 bases and the V segment lost 7 bases, leaving 6 bases of the junction unmatched. CDR3 in amino acids: CASTTLAGDSYEQYF. CDR3 nucleotide sequence: TGTGCCAGCACCACCCTAGCGGGGGACTCCTACGAGCAGTACTTC.

J is TRBJ2-7 and V is TRBV28, with D unclear. V lost 6 bases and J lost 2, with 11 bases in between. The CDR3 is 13 amino acids. Germline CDR1 and CDR2: MDHEN and SYDVKM. In DNA, the CDR3 is TGTGCCAGCAGAAGGGTGGGTCCCTACGAGCAGTACTTC. It codes for CASRRVGPYEQYF.

This chain connects TRBV5-1 to TRBJ2-7; D is unresolved. V lost 3 bases and J 4 bases, leaving 5 bases between the germline ends. Germline assignment: CDR1 SGHRS and CDR2 YFSETQ. The CDR3 runs 11 residues. CDR3 residues: CASSSEYEQYF. The CDR3 region has the DNA TGCGCCAGCAGCTCGGAATACGAGCAGTACTTC.

This chain uses TRBV29-1 with TRBJ2-3, with D possibly TRBD1 on 6 matching bases. This CDR3 contains 14 residues. The V end lost 4 bases, the J end lost 1 base, and 12 bases lay between the germline ends. Germline-derived CDR1 and CDR2 are SQVTM and ANQGSEA. This CDR3 reads CSVARSGGTDTQYF. The CDR3 bases are TGCAGCGTTGCCCGCTCAGGGGGCACAGATACGCAGTATTTT.

The chain couples TRBV19 to TRBJ2-5, with 10 positions matching TRBD2. Germline V gene lookup returns CDR1 LNHDA and CDR2 SQIVND (reference sequence). V was pared by 5 bases and J by 1 base, with 4 bases of the junction left unmatched. The CDR3 runs 15 residues. CDR3: CASSSRLAGQETQYF. The CDR3 DNA reads TGTGCCAGTAGTTCGAGACTAGCGGGCCAAGAGACCCAGTACTTC.

The genes are TRBV5-6 and TRBJ1-2; D uncertain. Germline V gene data show CDR1 as SGHDT and CDR2 as YYEEEE. This CDR3 is built from 12 residues. The V and J ends lost 7 bases and 4 bases respectively, with 11 bases between them. For the CDR3, the DNA is TGTGCCAGCGGGCCAGGCTTCTATGGCTACACCTTC. Protein: CASGPGFYGYTF.